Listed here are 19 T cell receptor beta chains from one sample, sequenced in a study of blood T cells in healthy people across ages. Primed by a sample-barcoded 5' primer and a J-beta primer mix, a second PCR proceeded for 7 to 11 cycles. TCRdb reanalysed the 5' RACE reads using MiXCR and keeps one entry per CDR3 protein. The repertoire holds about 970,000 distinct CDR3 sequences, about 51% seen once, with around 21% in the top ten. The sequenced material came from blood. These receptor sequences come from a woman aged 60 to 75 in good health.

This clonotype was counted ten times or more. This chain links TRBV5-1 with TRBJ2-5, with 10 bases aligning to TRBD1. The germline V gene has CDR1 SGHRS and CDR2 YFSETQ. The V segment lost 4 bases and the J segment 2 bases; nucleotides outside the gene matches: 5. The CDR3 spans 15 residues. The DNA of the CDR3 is TGCGCCAGCAGCGGGCGACAGGGGGCTCAAGAGACCCAGTACTTC. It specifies CASSGRQGAQETQYF.

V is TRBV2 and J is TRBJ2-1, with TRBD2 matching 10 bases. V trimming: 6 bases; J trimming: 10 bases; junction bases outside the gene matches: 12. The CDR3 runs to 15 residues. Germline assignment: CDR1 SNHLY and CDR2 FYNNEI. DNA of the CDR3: TGTGCCAGCAGCTATCTAGCGGGAGTAGAAGGGGAGCAGTTCTTC. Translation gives CASSYLAGVEGEQFF.

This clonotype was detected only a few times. This CDR3 is CATGLSGANVLTF. The CDR3 nucleotides are TGTGCCACGGGTCTATCTGGGGCCAACGTCCTGACTTTC. The V call is TRBV11-2, the J call TRBJ2-6; no firm D call. Trimming took off 10 bases at V and 1 base at J, with 8 bases between the two ends. The CDR3 length is 13 residues. From germline, CDR1 is SGHAT and CDR2 FQNNGV.

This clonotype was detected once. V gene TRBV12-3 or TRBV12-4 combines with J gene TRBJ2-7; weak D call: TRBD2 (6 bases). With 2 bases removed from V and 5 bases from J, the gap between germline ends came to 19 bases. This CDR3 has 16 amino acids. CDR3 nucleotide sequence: TGTGCCAGCAGTTTAAACAACGGCGGGATTCGGAACGAGCAGTACTTC. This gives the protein CASSLNNGGIRNEQYF.

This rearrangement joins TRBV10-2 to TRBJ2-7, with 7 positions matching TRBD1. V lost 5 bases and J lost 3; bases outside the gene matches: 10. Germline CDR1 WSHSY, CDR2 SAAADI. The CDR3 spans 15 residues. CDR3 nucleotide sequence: TGCGCCAGCAGTCCTGGACAGGTGAAACTCTACGAGCAGTACTTC. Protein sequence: CASSPGQVKLYEQYF.

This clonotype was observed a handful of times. CDR3 sequence: CASSFVAGPYEQYF. CDR3 coding DNA: TGTGCCAGCAGTTTCGTCGCAGGGCCCTACGAGCAGTACTTC. V is TRBV27 and J is TRBJ2-7; D might be TRBD1 (5 bases). The CDR3 extends over 14 amino acids. Germline values: CDR1 MNHEY, CDR2 SMNVEV (reference sequence). The ends were cut back, 3 bases at V and 2 bases at J, with 11 bases in the middle.

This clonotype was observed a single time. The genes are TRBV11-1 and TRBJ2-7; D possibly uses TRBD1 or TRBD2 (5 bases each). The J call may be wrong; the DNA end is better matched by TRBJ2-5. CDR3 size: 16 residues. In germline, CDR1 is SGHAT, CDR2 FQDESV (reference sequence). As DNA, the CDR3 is TGTGCCAGCAGCCCTACCCCCGGGACGTTTAAAGAGACCCAGTACTTC. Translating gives CASSPTPGTFKETQYF.

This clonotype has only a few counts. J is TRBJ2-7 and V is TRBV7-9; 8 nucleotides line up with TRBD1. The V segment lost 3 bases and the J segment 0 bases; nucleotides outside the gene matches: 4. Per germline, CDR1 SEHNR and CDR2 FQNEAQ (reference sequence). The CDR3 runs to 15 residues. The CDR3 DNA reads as TGTGCCAGCAGCTTGTATGGACAGGGCTCCTACGAGCAGTACTTC. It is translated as CASSLYGQGSYEQYF.

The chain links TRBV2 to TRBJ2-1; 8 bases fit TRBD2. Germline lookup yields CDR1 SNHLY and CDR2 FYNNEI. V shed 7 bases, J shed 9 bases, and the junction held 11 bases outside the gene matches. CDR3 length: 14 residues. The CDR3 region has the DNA TGTGCCAGCATCCTTCGGGAGGGTTATTTTGAGCAGTTCTTC. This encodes CASILREGYFEQFF.

In nucleotides, the CDR3 is TGCAGTGCTCAAAACAGGGGCGCTGAAGCTTTCTTT. Translating it yields CSAQNRGAEAFF. The chain is built from TRBV20-1 and TRBJ1-1, with 7 bases lining up with TRBD1. The germline gives CDR1 DFQATT, CDR2 SNEGSKA (reference sequence). CDR3 length: 12 amino acids. V shed 5 bases, J shed 6 bases, and the junction held 6 bases outside the gene matches.

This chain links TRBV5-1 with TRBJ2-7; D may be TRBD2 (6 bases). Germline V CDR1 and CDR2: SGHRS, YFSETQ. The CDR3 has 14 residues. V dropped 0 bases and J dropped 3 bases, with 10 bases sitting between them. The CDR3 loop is CASSLEVDYYEQYF. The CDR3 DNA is TGCGCCAGCAGCTTGGAGGTGGACTACTACGAGCAGTACTTC.

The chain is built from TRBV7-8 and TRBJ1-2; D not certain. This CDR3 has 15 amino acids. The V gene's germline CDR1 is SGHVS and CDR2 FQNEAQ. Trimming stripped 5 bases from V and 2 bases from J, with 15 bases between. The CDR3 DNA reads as TGTGCCAGCAGCCCTAGTATGGACCGAAACTATGGCTACACCTTC. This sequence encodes CASSPSMDRNYGYTF.

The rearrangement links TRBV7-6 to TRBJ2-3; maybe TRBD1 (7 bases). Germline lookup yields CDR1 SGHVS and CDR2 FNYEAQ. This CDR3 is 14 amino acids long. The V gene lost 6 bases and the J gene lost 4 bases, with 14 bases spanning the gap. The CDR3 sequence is CASSLTGRSDTQYF. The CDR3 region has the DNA TGTGCCAGCAGTTTGACAGGGAGGTCAGATACGCAGTATTTT.

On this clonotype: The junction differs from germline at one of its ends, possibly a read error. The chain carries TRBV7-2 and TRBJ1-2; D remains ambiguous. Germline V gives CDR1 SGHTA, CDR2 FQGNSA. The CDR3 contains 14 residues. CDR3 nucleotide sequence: TGTGCCAGCAGCTTTAGCACAGATAACTATGACTACACCTTC. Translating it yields CASSFSTDNYDYTF.

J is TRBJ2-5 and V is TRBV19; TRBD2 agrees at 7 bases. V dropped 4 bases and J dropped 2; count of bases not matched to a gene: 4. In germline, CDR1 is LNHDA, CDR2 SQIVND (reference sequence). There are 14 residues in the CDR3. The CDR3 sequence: CASSNSGQQETQYF. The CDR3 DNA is TGTGCCAGTAGTAATAGCGGGCAGCAAGAGACCCAGTACTTC.

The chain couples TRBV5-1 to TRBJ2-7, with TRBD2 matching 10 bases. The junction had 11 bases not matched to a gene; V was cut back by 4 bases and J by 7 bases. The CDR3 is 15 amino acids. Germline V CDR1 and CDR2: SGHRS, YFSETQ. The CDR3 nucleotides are TGCGCCAGCAGCAAAAGCGGGAGGGAGTACAATGAGCAGTACTTC. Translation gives CASSKSGREYNEQYF.

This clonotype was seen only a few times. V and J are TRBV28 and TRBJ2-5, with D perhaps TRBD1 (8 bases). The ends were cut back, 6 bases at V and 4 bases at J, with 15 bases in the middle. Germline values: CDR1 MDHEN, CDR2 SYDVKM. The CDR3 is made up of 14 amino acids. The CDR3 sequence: CASSNRGGVETQYF. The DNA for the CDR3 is TGTGCCAGCAGCAACAGGGGGGGAGTAGAGACCCAGTACTTC.

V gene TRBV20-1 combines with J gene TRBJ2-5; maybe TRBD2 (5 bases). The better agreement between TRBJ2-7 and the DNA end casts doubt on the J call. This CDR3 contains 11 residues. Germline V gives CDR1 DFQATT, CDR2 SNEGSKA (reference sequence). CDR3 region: CSASSDYEQYF. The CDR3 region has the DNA TGCAGTGCTAGTAGCGACTACGAGCAGTACTTC.

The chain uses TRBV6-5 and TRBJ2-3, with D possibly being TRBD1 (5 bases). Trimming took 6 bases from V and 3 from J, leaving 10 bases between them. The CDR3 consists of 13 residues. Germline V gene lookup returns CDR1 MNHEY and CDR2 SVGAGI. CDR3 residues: CASRGLWTDTQYF. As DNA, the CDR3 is TGTGCCAGCAGGGGGCTTTGGACAGATACGCAGTATTTT.